These 5 T cell receptor beta chains originate from one sample sequenced in a study of tumor and adjacent non-tumor tissue in lung cancer. The library came from three nested PCR rounds adapted from ARM-PCR protocols. TCRdb ran MiXCR on the multiplex PCR reads and lists one entry per CDR3 protein. The data contain 50,000 to 60,000 distinct CDR3 sequences, about 80% of them singletons. RNA was extracted from bulk tissue without any cell sorting. The normal lung tissue was taken more than 3 cm from the tumor edge. Sequenced input: distant non-tumor lung tissue. The receptors were gathered from an older woman with non-small cell lung cancer.

To note about this clonotype: Mismatch with germline at one junction end may stem from a read error. The chain carries TRBV7-2 and TRBJ2-1, with a possible D match to TRBD2 (7 bases). The CDR3 has 15 amino acids. Germline V gene sequence: CDR1 SGHTA, CDR2 FQGNSA. The CDR3 reads CAISLALRGGDEQFF. As DNA, the CDR3 is TGTGCCATCAGCTTAGCGCTGAGGGGGGGCGATGAGCAGTTCTTC.

Details on this clonotype: A much larger clone lies a single base off, so this may be a read error. V usage is TRBV5-8 and J usage is TRBJ2-7, with D perhaps being TRBD1 or TRBD2 (5 bases each). CDR1 is SGHTS and CDR2 is YDEGEE in the germline V gene. The CDR3 totals 15 residues. The CDR3 DNA reads as TGTGCCAGCATCCCGGGGACCCTCGACGGCTACGAGCACTACTTC. Protein sequence: CASIPGTLDGYEHYF.

This clonotype was seen only once. The V gene is TRBV11-3, the J gene TRBJ2-3, with TRBD2 matching over 7 bases. Germline assignment: CDR1 SGHNT and CDR2 YENEEA. V lost 5 bases to trimming and J lost 3 bases; unmatched junction nucleotides: 11. The CDR3 totals 16 residues. The CDR3 bases are TGTGCCAGCAGCCCGGGCCTAGCGGAGTCAACAGATACGCAGTATTTT. It yields the protein CASSPGLAESTDTQYF.

J is TRBJ1-2 and V is TRBV4-2; D is perhaps TRBD1 (5 bases). Germline assignment: CDR1 LGHNA and CDR2 YNFKEQ. This CDR3 spans 15 amino acids. CDR3 coding DNA: TGTACTAGCAGCCGGGACGGGACCTCTAACTATGGCTACACCTTC. Its protein product is CTSSRDGTSNYGYTF.

The V call is TRBV29-1, the J call TRBJ2-1; D possibly corresponds to TRBD2 (5 bases). The CDR3 contains 14 residues. Germline lookup yields CDR1 SQVTM and CDR2 ANQGSEA. Trimming took 8 bases from V and 0 from J, leaving 14 bases between them. As DNA, the CDR3 is TGCAGCACTGGTGGAGGAAACTCCTACAATGAGCAGTTCTTC. Protein sequence: CSTGGGNSYNEQFF.